This T cell receptor beta chain emerged from a study of T cells in Graves' hyperthyroidism and ophthalmopathy. Trimming cost V 3 bases and J 0 bases, with 8 bases left between them. The CDR3 runs to 14 residues. CDR1 LNHDA and CDR2 SQIVND come from the germline V gene (reference sequence). Amplification yielded TCR beta CDR3 regions, with RNA transcripts as the source. Initially, a first-round RT-PCR of the TCR CDR3 employed the HTBI primer set. TCRdb used MiXCR to reprocess the multiplex PCR reads, holding one entry per CDR3 protein. The sample contains a few hundred thousand distinct CDR3 sequences, 15% to 19% of which appear only once.

The TCR originated in a woman aged 25 to 39 with Graves' hyperthyroidism. The rearrangement links TRBV19 to TRBJ1-1; D remains ambiguous. Sequencing was performed on blood. This CDR3 is CASSISLMNTEAFF. The CDR3 DNA reads as TGTGCCAGTAGTATTAGTCTAATGAACACTGAAGCTTTCTTT.